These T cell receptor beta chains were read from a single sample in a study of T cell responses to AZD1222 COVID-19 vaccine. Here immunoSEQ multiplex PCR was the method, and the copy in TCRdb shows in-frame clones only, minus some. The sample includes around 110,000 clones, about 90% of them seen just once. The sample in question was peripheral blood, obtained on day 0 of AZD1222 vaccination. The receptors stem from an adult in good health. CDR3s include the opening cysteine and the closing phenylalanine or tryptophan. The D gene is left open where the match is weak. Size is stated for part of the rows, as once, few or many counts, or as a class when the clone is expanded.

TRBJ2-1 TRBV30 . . CAWRPLGSEQFF TGTGCCTGGAGACCACTAGGGAGTGAGCAGTTCTTC
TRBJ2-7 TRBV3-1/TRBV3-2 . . CASSPKLELGYEQYF TGTGCCAGCAGCCCCAAATTGGAACTAGGCTACGAGCAGTACTTC
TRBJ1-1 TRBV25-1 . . CASSESGMFTEAFF TGTGCCAGCAGTGAATCAGGGATGTTTACTGAAGCTTTCTTT
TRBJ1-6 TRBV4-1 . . CASSQDRGNSPLHF TGCGCCAGCAGCCAAGATCGGGGGAACTCACCCCTCCACTTT
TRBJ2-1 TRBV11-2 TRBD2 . CASSWPTRFSGLARDEQFF TGTGCCAGCAGCTGGCCGACTCGTTTTTCGGGACTAGCTCGGGATGAGCAGTTCTTC
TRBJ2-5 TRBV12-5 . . CASGLGGVGQETQYF TGTGCTAGTGGTTTGGGGGGTGTGGGGCAAGAGACCCAGTACTTC
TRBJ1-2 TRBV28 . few CASTFSQSPGYGYTF TGTGCCAGCACCTTCTCACAGTCGCCAGGCTATGGCTACACCTTC
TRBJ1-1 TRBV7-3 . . CASSSQGMNTEAFF TGTGCCAGCAGCTCTCAGGGGATGAACACTGAAGCTTTCTTT
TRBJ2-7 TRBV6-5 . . CASTSTRGQGEQYF TGTGCCAGCACGTCCACCAGGGGCCAGGGCGAGCAGTACTTC
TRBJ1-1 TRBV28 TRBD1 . CASSLEGAQGTEAFF TGTGCCAGCAGTTTGGAGGGGGCCCAAGGCACTGAAGCTTTCTTT
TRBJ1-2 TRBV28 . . CASSKPPRINYGYTF TGTGCCAGCAGTAAGCCCCCGAGGATTAACTATGGCTACACCTTC
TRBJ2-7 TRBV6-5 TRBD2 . CASSYSGTSAYEQYF TGTGCCAGCAGTTACTCGGGGACTAGCGCCTACGAGCAGTACTTC
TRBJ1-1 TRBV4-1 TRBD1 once CASSHRGLNLGDTEAFF TGCGCCAGCAGTCACAGGGGACTTAATCTGGGGGACACTGAAGCTTTCTTT
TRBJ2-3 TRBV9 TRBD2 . CASSVAGRSDTQYF TGTGCCAGCAGCGTAGCCGGGAGGTCAGATACGCAGTATTTT
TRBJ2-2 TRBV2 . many CASSDLWQDTGELFF TGTGCCAGCAGTGATCTATGGCAGGACACCGGGGAGCTGTTTTTT
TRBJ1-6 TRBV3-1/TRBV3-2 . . CASASTPTNNSPLHF TGTGCCAGCGCATCCACCCCAACTAATAATTCACCCCTCCACTTT
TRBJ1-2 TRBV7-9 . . CASSLRGPNYGYTF TGTGCCAGCAGCTTAAGAGGCCCAAACTATGGCTACACCTTC
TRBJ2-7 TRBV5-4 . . CASSVVGSYEQYF TGTGCCAGCAGCGTCGTGGGTTCCTACGAGCAGTACTTC
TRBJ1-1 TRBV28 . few CASSDLRGTEAFF TGTGCCAGCAGCGACCTCAGGGGCACTGAAGCTTTCTTT
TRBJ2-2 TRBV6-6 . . CASSYDAGSNTGELFF TGTGCCAGCAGTTACGACGCGGGTTCGAACACCGGGGAGCTGTTTTTT
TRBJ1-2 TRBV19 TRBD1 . CASSQGQGANGYTF TGTGCCAGTAGTCAAGGGCAGGGGGCGAACGGCTACACCTTC
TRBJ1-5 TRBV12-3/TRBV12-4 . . CASSLNLNQPQHF TGTGCCAGCAGTTTAAACCTCAATCAGCCCCAGCATTTT
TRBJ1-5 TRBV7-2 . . CASSLRSNQPQHF TGTGCCAGCAGCTTACGGAGCAATCAGCCCCAGCATTTT
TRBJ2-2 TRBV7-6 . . CASSLAPGVNTGELFF TGTGCCAGCAGCTTAGCCCCTGGGGTCAACACCGGGGAGCTGTTTTTT
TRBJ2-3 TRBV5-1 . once CASAAGTVTDTQYF TGCGCCAGCGCCGCCGGGACTGTCACAGATACGCAGTATTTT
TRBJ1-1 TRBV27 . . CASSLSGGTEAFF TGTGCCAGCAGTTTATCGGGAGGTACTGAAGCTTTCTTT
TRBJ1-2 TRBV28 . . CASSSPGGGYGYTF TGTGCCAGCAGTTCCCCTGGGGGGGGCTATGGCTACACCTTC
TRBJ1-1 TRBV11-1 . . CASSLAWTANTEAFF TGTGCCAGCAGCTTAGCGTGGACAGCCAACACTGAAGCTTTCTTT
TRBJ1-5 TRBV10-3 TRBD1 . CAISESDRGNQPQHF TGTGCCATCAGTGAGTCAGACAGGGGTAATCAGCCCCAGCATTTT
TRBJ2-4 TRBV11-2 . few CASSPGHFDEDIQYF TGTGCCAGCAGCCCGGGACATTTCGATGAGGACATTCAGTACTTC